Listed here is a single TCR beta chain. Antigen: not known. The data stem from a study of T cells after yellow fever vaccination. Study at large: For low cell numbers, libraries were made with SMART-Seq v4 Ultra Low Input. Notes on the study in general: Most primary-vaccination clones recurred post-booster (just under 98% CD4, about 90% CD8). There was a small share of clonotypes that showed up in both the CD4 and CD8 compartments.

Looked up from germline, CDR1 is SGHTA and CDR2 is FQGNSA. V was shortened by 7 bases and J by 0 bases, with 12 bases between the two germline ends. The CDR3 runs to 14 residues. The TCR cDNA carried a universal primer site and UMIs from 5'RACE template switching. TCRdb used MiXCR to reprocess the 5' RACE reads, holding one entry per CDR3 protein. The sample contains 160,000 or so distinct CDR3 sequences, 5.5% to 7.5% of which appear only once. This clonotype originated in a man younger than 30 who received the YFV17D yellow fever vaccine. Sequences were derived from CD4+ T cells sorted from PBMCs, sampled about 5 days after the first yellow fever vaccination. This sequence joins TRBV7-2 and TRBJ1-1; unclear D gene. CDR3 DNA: TGTGCCAGCATCCAAGCTCGGATGAACACTGAAGCTTTCTTT. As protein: CASIQARMNTEAFF.